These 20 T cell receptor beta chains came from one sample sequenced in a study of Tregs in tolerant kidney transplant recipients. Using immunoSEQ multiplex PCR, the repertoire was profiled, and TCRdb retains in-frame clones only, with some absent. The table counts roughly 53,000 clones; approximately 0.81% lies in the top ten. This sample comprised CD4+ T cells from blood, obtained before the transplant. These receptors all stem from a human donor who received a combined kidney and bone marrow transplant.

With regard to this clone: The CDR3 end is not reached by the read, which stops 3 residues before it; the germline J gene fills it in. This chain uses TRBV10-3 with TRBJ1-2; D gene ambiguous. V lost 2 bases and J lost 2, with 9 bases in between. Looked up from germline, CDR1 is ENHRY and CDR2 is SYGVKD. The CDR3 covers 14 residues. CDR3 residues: CAISEVARNYGYTF. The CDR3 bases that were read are TGTGCCATCAGTGAGGTGGCCAGAAACTATGGC.

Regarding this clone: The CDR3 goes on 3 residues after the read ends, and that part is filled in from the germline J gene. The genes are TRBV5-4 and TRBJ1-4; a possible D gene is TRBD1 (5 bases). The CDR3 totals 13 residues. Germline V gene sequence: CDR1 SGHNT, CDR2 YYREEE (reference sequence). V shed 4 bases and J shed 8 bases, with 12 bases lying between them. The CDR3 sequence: CASSRDSGEKLFF. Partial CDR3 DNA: TGTGCCAGCAGCCGAGACAGTGGCGAAAAA.

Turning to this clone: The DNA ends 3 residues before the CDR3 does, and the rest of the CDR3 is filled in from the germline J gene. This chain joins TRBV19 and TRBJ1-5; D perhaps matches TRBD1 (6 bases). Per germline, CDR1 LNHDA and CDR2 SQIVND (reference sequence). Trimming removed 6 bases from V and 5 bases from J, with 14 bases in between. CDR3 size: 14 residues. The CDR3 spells CASSGGRSDQPQHF. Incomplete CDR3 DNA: TGTGCCAGTAGCGGGGGGCGATCGGATCAGCCC.

CDR3 DNA (partial): TGTGCCAGCAGCGAGGGACTCGGGAAAGAGACC. Protein product: CASSEGLGKET. The complete CDR3 reads CASSEGLGKETQYF. The chain is built from TRBV7-2 and TRBJ2-5; maybe TRBD2 (6 bases). The CDR3 extends 3 residues past the end of the read, so its final part is completed from the germline J gene. V was pared by 5 bases and J by 3 bases, with 13 bases between. Germline-derived CDR1 and CDR2 are SGHTA and FQGNSA. The CDR3 is 14 residues long.

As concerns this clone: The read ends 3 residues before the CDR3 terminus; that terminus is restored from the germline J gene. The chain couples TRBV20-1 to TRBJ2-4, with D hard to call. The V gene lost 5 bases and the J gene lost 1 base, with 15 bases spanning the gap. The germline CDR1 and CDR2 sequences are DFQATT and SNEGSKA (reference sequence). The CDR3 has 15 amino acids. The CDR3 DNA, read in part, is TGCAGTGCTGAAGCTAGTTACATGGCCAAAAACATT. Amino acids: CSAEASYMAKNI. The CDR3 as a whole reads CSAEASYMAKNIQYF.

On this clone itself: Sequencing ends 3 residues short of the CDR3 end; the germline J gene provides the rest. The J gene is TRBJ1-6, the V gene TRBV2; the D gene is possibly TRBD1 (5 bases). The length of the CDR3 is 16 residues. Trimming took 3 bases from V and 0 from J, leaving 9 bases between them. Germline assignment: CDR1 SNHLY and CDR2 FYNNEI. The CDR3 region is CASSDGGSSYNSPLHF. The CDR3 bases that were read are TGTGCCAGCAGTGACGGGGGAAGCTCCTATAATTCACCC.

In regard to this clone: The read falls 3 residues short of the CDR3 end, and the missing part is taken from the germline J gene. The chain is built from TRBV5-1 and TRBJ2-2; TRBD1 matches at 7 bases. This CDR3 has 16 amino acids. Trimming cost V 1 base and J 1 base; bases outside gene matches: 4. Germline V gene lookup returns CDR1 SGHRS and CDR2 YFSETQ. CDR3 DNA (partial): TGCGCCAGCAGCTTGCAAGGACAGGAGAACACCGGGGAG. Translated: CASSLQGQENTGE. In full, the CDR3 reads CASSLQGQENTGELFF.

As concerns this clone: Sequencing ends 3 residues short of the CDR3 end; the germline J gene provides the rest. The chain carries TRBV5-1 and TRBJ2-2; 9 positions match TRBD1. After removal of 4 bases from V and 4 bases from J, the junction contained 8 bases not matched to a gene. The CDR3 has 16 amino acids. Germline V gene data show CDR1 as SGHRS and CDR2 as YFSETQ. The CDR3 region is CASSVIQGAGTGELFF. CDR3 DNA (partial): TGCGCCAGCAGCGTTATACAGGGGGCTGGCACCGGGGAG.

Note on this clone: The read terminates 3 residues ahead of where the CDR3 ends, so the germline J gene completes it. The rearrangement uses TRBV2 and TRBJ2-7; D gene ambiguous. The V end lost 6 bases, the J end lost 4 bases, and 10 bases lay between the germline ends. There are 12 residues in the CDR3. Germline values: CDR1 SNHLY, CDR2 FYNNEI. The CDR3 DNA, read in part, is TGTGCCAGCAGGGCGCGGCCTTACGAG. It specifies CASRARPYE. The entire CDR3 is CASRARPYEQYF. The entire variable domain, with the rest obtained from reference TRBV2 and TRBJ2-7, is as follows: EPEVTQTPSHQVTQMGQEVILRCVPISNHLYFYWYRQILGQKVEFLVSFYNNEISEKSEIFDDQFSVERPDGSNFTLKIRSTKLEDSAMYFCASRARPYEQYFGPGTRLTVT.

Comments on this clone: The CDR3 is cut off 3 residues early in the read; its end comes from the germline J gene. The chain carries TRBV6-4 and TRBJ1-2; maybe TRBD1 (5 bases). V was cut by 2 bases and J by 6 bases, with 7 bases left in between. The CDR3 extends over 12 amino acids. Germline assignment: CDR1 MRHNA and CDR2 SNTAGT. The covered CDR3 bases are TGTGCCAGCAGTGACCAGGGCCATGGC. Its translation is CASSDQGHG. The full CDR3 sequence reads CASSDQGHGYTF.

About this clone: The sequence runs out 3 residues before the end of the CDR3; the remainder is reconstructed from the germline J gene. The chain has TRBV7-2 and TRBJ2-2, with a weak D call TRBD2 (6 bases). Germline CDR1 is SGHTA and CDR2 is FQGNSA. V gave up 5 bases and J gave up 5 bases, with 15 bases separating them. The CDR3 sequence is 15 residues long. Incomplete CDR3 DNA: TGTGCCAGCAGCATAGGGCTAGCGAGGACCGGGGAG. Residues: CASSIGLARTGE. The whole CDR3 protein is CASSIGLARTGELFF. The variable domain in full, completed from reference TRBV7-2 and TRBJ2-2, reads GAGVSQSPSNKVTEKGKDVELRCDPISGHTALYWYRQSLGQGLEFLIYFQGNSAPDKSGLPSDRFSAERTGGSVSTLTIQRTQQEDSAVYLCASSIGLARTGELFFGEGSRLTVL.

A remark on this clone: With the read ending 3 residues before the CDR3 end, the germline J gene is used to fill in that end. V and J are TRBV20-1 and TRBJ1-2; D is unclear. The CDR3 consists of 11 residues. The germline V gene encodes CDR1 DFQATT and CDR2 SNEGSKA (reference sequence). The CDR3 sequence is CSAASVGGYTF. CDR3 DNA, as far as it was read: TGCAGTGCTGCATCAGTGGGCGGC.

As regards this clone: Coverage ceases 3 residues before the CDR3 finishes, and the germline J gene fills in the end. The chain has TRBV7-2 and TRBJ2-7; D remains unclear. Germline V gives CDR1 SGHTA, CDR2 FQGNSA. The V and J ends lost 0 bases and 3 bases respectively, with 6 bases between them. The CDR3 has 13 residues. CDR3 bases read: TGTGCCAGCAGCTTAGCCTCCCGCTACGAG. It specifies CASSLASRYE. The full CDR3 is CASSLASRYEQYF.

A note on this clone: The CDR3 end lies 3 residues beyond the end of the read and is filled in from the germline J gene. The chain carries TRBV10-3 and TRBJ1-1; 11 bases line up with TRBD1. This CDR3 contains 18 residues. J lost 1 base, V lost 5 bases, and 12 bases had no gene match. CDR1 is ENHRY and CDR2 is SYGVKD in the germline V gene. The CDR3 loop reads CAISPQGGQGGRNTEAFF. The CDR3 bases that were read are TGTGCCATCAGTCCCCAAGGGGGACAGGGGGGGAGGAACACTGAA.

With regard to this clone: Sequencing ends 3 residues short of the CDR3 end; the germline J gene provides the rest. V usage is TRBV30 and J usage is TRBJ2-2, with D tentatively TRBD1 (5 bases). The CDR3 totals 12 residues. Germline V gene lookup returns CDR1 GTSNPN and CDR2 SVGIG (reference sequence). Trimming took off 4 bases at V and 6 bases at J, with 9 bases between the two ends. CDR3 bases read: TGTGCCTGGACTGGGGCCCCCGGGGAG. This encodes CAWTGAPGE. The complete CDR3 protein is CAWTGAPGELFF.

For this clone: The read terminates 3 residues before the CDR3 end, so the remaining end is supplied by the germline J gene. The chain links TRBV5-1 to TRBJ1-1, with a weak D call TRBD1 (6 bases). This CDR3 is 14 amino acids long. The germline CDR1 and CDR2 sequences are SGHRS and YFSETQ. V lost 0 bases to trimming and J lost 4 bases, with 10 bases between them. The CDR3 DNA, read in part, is TGCGCCAGCAGCTTGGCCCTAGGGGGCACTGAA. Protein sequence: CASSLALGGTE. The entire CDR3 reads CASSLALGGTEAFF.

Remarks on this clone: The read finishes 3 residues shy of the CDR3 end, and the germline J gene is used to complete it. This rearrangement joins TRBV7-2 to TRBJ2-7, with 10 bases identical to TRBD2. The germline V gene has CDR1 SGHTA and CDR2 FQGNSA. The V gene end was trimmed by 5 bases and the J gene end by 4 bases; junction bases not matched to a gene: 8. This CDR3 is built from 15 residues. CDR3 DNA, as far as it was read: TGTGCCAGCAGCGAAGGCCCGGGACTAGCGTACGAG. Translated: CASSEGPGLAYE. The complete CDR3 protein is CASSEGPGLAYEQYF. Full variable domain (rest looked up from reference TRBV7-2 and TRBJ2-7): GAGVSQSPSNKVTEKGKDVELRCDPISGHTALYWYRQSLGQGLEFLIYFQGNSAPDKSGLPSDRFSAERTGGSVSTLTIQRTQQEDSAVYLCASSEGPGLAYEQYFGPGTRLTVT.

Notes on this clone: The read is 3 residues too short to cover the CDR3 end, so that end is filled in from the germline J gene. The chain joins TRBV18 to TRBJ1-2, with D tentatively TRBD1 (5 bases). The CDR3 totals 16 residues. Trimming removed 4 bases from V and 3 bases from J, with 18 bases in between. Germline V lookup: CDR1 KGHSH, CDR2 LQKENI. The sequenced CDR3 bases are TGTGCCAGCTCACTAACGACAGACGGTCTTGACTATGGC. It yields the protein CASSLTTDGLDYG. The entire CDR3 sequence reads CASSLTTDGLDYGYTF.

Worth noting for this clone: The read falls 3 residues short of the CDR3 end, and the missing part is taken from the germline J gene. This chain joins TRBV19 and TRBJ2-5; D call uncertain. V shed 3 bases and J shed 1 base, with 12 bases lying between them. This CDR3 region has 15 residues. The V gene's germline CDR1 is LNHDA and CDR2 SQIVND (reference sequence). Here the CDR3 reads CASSIDSGFQETQYF. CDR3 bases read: TGTGCCAGTAGTATCGATTCAGGATTCCAAGAGACC.

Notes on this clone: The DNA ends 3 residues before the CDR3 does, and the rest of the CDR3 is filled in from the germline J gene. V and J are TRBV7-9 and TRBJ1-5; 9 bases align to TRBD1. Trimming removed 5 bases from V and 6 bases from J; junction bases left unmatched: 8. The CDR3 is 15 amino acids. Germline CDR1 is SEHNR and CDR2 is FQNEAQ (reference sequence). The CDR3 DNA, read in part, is TGTGCCAGCAGCCTGACGGGACAGGGCCGTCAGCCC. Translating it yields CASSLTGQGRQP. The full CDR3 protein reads CASSLTGQGRQPQHF.